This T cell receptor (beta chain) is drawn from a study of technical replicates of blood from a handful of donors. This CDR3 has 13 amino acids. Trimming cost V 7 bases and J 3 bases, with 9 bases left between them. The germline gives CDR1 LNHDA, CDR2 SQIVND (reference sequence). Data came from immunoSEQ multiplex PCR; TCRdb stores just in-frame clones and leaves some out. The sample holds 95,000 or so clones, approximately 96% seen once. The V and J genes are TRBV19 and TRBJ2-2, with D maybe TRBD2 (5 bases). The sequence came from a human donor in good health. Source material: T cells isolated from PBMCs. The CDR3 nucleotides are TGTGCCAGTAACGAGGGATACACCGGGGAGCTGTTTTTT. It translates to CASNEGYTGELFF.